The 30 T cell receptor beta chains listed next were all sequenced from one sample in a study of T cells in Graves' hyperthyroidism and ophthalmopathy. Researchers amplified the TCR beta CDR3 regions from RNA transcripts. The primer set for the first-round RT-PCR of the TCR CDR3 was HTBI. TCRdb reprocessed the multiplex PCR reads via MiXCR and lists one record per CDR3 protein. The sample carries approximately 300,000 distinct CDR3 sequences, about a sixth recorded once. Sequenced material: blood. The origin of the receptors is a woman in her fifties or sixties with Graves' ophthalmopathy.

In DNA form, the CDR3 reads TGCGCCAGCAATAGACCTTTGACAGGGGGCGCGGGAGAGACCCAGTACTTC. This encodes CASNRPLTGGAGETQYF. This sequence joins TRBV5-1 and TRBJ2-5, with 10 nucleotides matching TRBD1. With V trimmed by 6 bases and J by 4 bases, 15 bases remained unmatched. Germline loops: CDR1 SGHRS, CDR2 YFSETQ. The CDR3 loop spans 17 amino acids.

CDR3 loop: CASSYSFVSGFEAFF. CDR3 coding DNA: TGTGCCAGCAGTTACTCGTTTGTTTCGGGGTTTGAAGCTTTCTTT. The genes are TRBV6-6 and TRBJ1-1; D call uncertain. V dropped 0 bases and J dropped 7 bases, with 15 bases sitting between them. This CDR3 has 15 amino acids. Germline values: CDR1 MNHNY, CDR2 SVGAGI (reference sequence).

In this sample, this clonotype turned up a few times. The CDR3 region has the DNA TGTGCCAGCAGTTCTCAACCCACGAGCTCCTATAATTCACCCCTCCACTTT. Translated: CASSSQPTSSYNSPLHF. The chain carries TRBV27 and TRBJ1-6; unclear D gene. This CDR3 is built from 17 residues. V lost 4 bases to trimming and J lost 0 bases, with 13 bases between them. In germline, CDR1 is MNHEY, CDR2 SMNVEV (reference sequence).

This clonotype was counted ten times or more. The chain employs TRBV6-1 and TRBJ2-5; 7 nucleotides line up with TRBD1. This CDR3 is built from 13 residues. CDR1 is MNHNS and CDR2 is SASEGT in the germline V gene. V lost 6 bases and J lost 3; bases outside the gene matches: 4. The CDR3 loop is CASSLGQEETQYF. The CDR3 nucleotides are TGTGCCAGCAGCCTCGGACAGGAAGAGACCCAGTACTTC.

As concerns this clonotype: This could be a read error, since a much larger clone is one nucleotide away. Because the CDR3 is missing its conserved closing phenylalanine or tryptophan, this is likely a read error. The chain employs TRBV20-1 and TRBJ2-1; D is uncertain. The ends were cut back, 0 bases at V and 5 bases at J, with 11 bases in the middle. This CDR3 comprises 14 residues. Germline V gene data show CDR1 as DFQATT and CDR2 as SNEGSKA (reference sequence). This chain's CDR3 is CSARDLGLNNEQFL. The CDR3 nucleotides read TGCAGTGCTAGAGATCTGGGCCTCAACAATGAGCAGTTCCTC.

This clonotype was picked up one time. This may stem from a read error, because a much larger clone lies one nucleotide away. Since the CDR3 does not end with the conserved phenylalanine or tryptophan, this likely comes from a read error. The genes are TRBV28 and TRBJ2-1, with TRBD2 matching over 8 bases. The germline V gene has CDR1 MDHEN and CDR2 SYDVKM. With 4 bases clipped from V and 2 bases from J, the junction kept 1 base outside the gene matches. The CDR3 is made up of 14 amino acids. The chain's CDR3 is CASSSAGAYNEQFL. The CDR3 DNA follows: TGTGCCAGCAGTTCAGCGGGAGCCTACAATGAGCAGTTCCTC.

The chain couples TRBV9 to TRBJ2-3, with D hard to call. Deletions cut 3 bases from V and 4 bases from J, with 12 bases between. This CDR3 is 14 amino acids long. Looked up from germline, CDR1 is SGDLS and CDR2 is YYNGEE. CDR3 in DNA: TGTGCCAGCAGCGCCCAAGTCGGGTCAGATACGCAGTATTTT. The encoded protein is CASSAQVGSDTQYF.

The gene calls are TRBV5-1 and TRBJ2-1; 8 bases line up with TRBD2. The V and J ends lost 3 bases and 2 bases, in that order; junction bases with no gene match: 4. Germline CDR1 SGHRS, CDR2 YFSETQ. The CDR3 length is 15 residues. The CDR3 loop reads CASSSDGGAYNEQFF. CDR3 nucleotides: TGCGCCAGCAGCTCCGACGGGGGGGCCTACAATGAGCAGTTCTTC.

The chain has TRBV20-1 and TRBJ2-3; 8 nucleotides match TRBD2. The CDR3 length is 15 residues. Trimming removed 6 bases from V and 6 bases from J; junction bases left unmatched: 14. Germline V gene lookup returns CDR1 DFQATT and CDR2 SNEGSKA (reference sequence). DNA of the CDR3: TGCAGTGCCGACACTCCCGGGGGGGCGGTCGATACGCAGTATTTT. Its protein is CSADTPGGAVDTQYF.

This clonotype was seen only a few times. One end of the junction fails to match germline, which may point to a read error. The chain is built from TRBV5-6 and TRBJ1-1, with unresolved D. The CDR3 is 14 amino acids. Germline CDR1 SGHDT, CDR2 YYEEEE. The CDR3 is CASSLGPGRSEALF. CDR3 nucleotides: TGTGCCAGCAGCTTGGGGCCAGGAAGATCTGAAGCTCTCTTT.

A remark on this clonotype: A much larger clone lies one base from this, so it may be a read error. The V and J genes are TRBV6-6 and TRBJ2-7; tentative D call: TRBD2 (5 bases). The germline V and J ends were trimmed by 2 bases and 9 bases, with 17 bases remaining between them. The CDR3 length is 14 residues. The germline CDR1 and CDR2 sequences are MNHNY and SVGAGI (reference sequence). The CDR3 sequence: CASSYGETLNGQYF. In nucleotides, the CDR3 is TGTGCCAGCAGTTACGGGGAGACGCTCAACGGGCAGTACTTC.

This clonotype was observed a handful of times. The V call is TRBV20-1, the J call TRBJ2-3; D is undetermined. This CDR3 is 17 amino acids long. Deletions cut 0 bases from V and 0 bases from J, with 16 bases between. The germline V gene encodes CDR1 DFQATT and CDR2 SNEGSKA (reference sequence). The CDR3 coding sequence is TGCAGTGCTAGAGATTCGACGGAACATCATAGCACAGATACGCAGTATTTT. As protein: CSARDSTEHHSTDTQYF.

This clonotype was detected many times. The rearrangement joins TRBV15 to TRBJ1-1; D is uncertain. This CDR3 has 15 residues. Germline CDR1 and CDR2: LNHNV and YYDKDF (reference sequence). The V end was cut by 0 bases, the J end by 0 bases, with 8 bases between. The CDR3 protein is CATSRDLGMNTEAFF. The CDR3 coding sequence is TGTGCCACCAGCAGAGATCTTGGCATGAACACTGAAGCTTTCTTT.

In the case of this clonotype: A much more abundant neighbour one base away suggests this may be a read error. No conserved phenylalanine or tryptophan ends this CDR3, so it is likely a read error. The chain carries TRBV6-2 or TRBV6-3 and TRBJ2-7, with D maybe TRBD1 (5 bases). The CDR3 has 14 amino acids. Per germline, CDR1 MNHEY and CDR2 SVGEGT. Trimming shortened V by 6 bases and J by 2 bases, and 14 bases separated the two germline ends. The CDR3 bases are TGTGCCAGCAGACCAGGACATAATACCTACGAGCAGTACCTC. Its protein is CASRPGHNTYEQYL.

The chain joins TRBV6-1 to TRBJ1-5; D remains ambiguous. Germline V gene sequence: CDR1 MNHNS, CDR2 SASEGT. The CDR3 runs 14 residues. V dropped 4 bases and J dropped 1 base, with 8 bases sitting between them. The CDR3 loop is CASSGQPSNQPQHF. The CDR3, as DNA: TGTGCCAGCAGTGGCCAGCCAAGCAATCAGCCCCAGCATTTT.

This chain joins TRBV6-1 and TRBJ2-7; D possibly corresponds to TRBD1 (5 bases). CDR3 size: 15 residues. The V end lost 5 bases, the J end lost 5 bases, and 19 bases lay between the germline ends. Germline V gene sequence: CDR1 MNHNS, CDR2 SASEGT. The DNA of the CDR3 is TGTGCCAGCAGTTCCTCGGATCAGGGTATCAACGAGCAGTACTTC. Its translation is CASSSSDQGINEQYF.

The table lists this clonotype with a few counts. The rearrangement joins TRBV9 to TRBJ2-3, with 8 bases identical to TRBD1. The V gene end was trimmed by 4 bases and the J gene end by 0 bases; junction bases not matched to a gene: 10. Germline CDR1 is SGDLS and CDR2 is YYNGEE. The CDR3 extends over 17 amino acids. For the CDR3, the DNA is TGTGCCAGCAGCCCGACGACAGGGGTTACTAGCACAGATACGCAGTATTTT. This gives the protein CASSPTTGVTSTDTQYF. Full variable domain (rest looked up from reference TRBV9 and TRBJ2-3): DSGVTQTPKHLITATGQRVTLRCSPRSGDLSVYWYQQSLDQGLQFLIQYYNGEERAKGNILERFSAQQFPDLHSELNLSSLELGDSALYFCASSPTTGVTSTDTQYFGPGTRLTVL.

Many counts were recorded for this clonotype. The chain joins TRBV4-2 to TRBJ2-7, with a possible D match to TRBD1 (7 bases). Trimming removed 0 bases from V and 7 bases from J, with 16 bases in between. This CDR3 is built from 15 residues. Germline CDR1 is LGHNA and CDR2 is YNFKEQ. The CDR3: CASSQDDREAREQYF. The CDR3 DNA follows: TGTGCCAGCAGCCAAGATGACAGGGAGGCGCGGGAGCAGTACTTC.

With respect to this clonotype: This could be a read error, since a much larger clone is one nucleotide away. The chain couples TRBV12-5 to TRBJ2-1; D may be TRBD1 or TRBD2 (5 bases each). CDR3 length: 14 amino acids. Germline V gene sequence: CDR1 LGHNT, CDR2 FRNRAP. CDR3 bases: TGTGCTAGTCGTAAGGGGAGCTCCTACAATGAGCAGTTATTC. This encodes CASRKGSSYNEQLF.

This clonotype was detected ten times or more. This chain links TRBV6-2 or TRBV6-3 with TRBJ2-3, with D possibly matching TRBD2 (5 bases). Trimming took off 10 bases at V and 5 bases at J, with 16 bases between the two ends. The CDR3 has 13 amino acids. Germline CDR1 is MNHEY and CDR2 is SVGEGT. CDR3 bases: TGTGCCACCACCCTAGAGGCGGGAGATACGCAGTATTTT. It encodes CATTLEAGDTQYF.

J is TRBJ2-3 and V is TRBV12-3 or TRBV12-4; D is undetermined. CDR3 length equals 13 residues. With 6 bases removed from V and 3 bases from J, the gap between germline ends came to 10 bases. CDR3 bases: TGTGCCAGCAGCCGACAACTTACAGATACGCAGTATTTT. It codes for CASSRQLTDTQYF.

The chain uses TRBV20-1 and TRBJ2-3; D is possibly TRBD1 or TRBD2 (5 bases each). Germline values: CDR1 DFQATT, CDR2 SNEGSKA (reference sequence). CDR3 size: 14 residues. V lost 3 bases and J 3 bases, leaving 13 bases between the germline ends. The CDR3 sequence is CSASRDDRTDTQYF. CDR3 sequence (DNA): TGCAGTGCTAGTAGGGACGACCGAACAGATACGCAGTATTTT.

There are many counts of this clonotype. The chain carries TRBV28 and TRBJ2-3, with D tentatively TRBD2 (6 bases). V lost 1 base and J 0 bases, leaving 11 bases between the germline ends. Germline CDR1 is MDHEN and CDR2 is SYDVKM. The CDR3 has 16 residues. Here the CDR3 reads CASSLFRGSSTDTQYF. DNA for the CDR3: TGTGCCAGCAGTTTATTCCGGGGGTCCAGCACAGATACGCAGTATTTT.

V is TRBV6-5 and J is TRBJ1-2; D is unresolved. The CDR3 runs to 15 residues. CDR1 is MNHEY and CDR2 is SVGAGI in the germline V gene. Between the trimmed V and J ends, which lost 2 bases and 0 bases, there was a span of 10 bases. This chain's CDR3 is CASSYPGRANYGYTF. The CDR3, as DNA: TGTGCCAGCAGTTACCCGGGTCGGGCTAACTATGGCTACACCTTC.

The genes are TRBV7-3 and TRBJ2-5; D is possibly TRBD2 (5 bases). CDR3 size: 13 residues. Germline CDR1 and CDR2: SGHTA and FQGTGA. Trimming left V 5 bases short and J 2 bases short, with 9 bases between. CDR3 region: CASSRGVQETQYF. For the CDR3, the DNA is TGTGCCAGCAGCCGGGGAGTACAAGAGACCCAGTACTTC.

This chain uses TRBV6-1 with TRBJ2-7; no reliable D call. The germline V gene has CDR1 MNHNS and CDR2 SASEGT. The CDR3 loop spans 13 amino acids. V was clipped by 2 bases and J by 3 bases, with 8 bases between them. CDR3 nucleotides: TGTGCCAGCAGTGAAATGGGGTTCTACGAGCAGTACTTC. It encodes CASSEMGFYEQYF.

The chain uses TRBV27 and TRBJ2-2; D unclear. Germline V CDR1 and CDR2: MNHEY, SMNVEV (reference sequence). V was pared by 1 base and J by 7 bases, with 4 bases between. The CDR3 is 12 amino acids. CDR3 protein: CASSLLGGELFF. CDR3 in DNA: TGTGCCAGCAGTTTATTGGGCGGGGAGCTGTTTTTT.

The CDR3 reads CASSAQGGLAGGTDTQYF. The CDR3 coding sequence is TGTGCCAGCAGCGCGCAGGGGGGACTAGCGGGGGGGACAGATACGCAGTATTTT. This sequence joins TRBV5-4 and TRBJ2-3, with 16 bases fitting TRBD2. This CDR3 contains 18 residues. Germline trimming cut 4 bases from V and 3 bases from J; bases unmatched to any gene: 8. The V gene's germline CDR1 is SGHNT and CDR2 YYREEE (reference sequence).

This clonotype has a count of ten or more. The chain employs TRBV15 and TRBJ2-7, with D possibly being TRBD2 (5 bases). The V end lost 5 bases, the J end lost 9 bases, and 20 bases lay between the germline ends. This CDR3 is 14 amino acids long. Germline V gene data show CDR1 as LNHNV and CDR2 as YYDKDF (reference sequence). DNA for the CDR3: TGTGCCACCAGCCCGAGGGTTTATGGGGAGATGCAGTACTTC. Translating it yields CATSPRVYGEMQYF.

This clonotype was observed a handful of times. The chain employs TRBV29-1 and TRBJ1-1; 9 bases are a match to TRBD1. CDR1 is SQVTM and CDR2 is ANQGSEA in the germline V gene. There are 14 residues in the CDR3. V gave up 6 bases and J gave up 4 bases; unmatched junction bases: 9. The CDR3 DNA is TGCAGCGTCCGAGTACAGGGGGCCCTCACTGAAGCTTTCTTT. Translating gives CSVRVQGALTEAFF.